This T cell receptor beta chain was identified in a study of breast tumors, draining lymph nodes, adjacent tissues. Study-level findings and limits: Data only fit, rather than demonstrated, lymph node origin of most tumor T cells. Luminal-like breast cancer showed significantly higher tumor–nontumor repertoire similarity than basal-like. Tumor TCR diversity was below lymph nodes but above nontumor tissue. Findings are consistent with lymph node origin and intratumoral expansion of most tumor T cells.

The CDR3 is 15 residues long. Germline V gene sequence: CDR1 SGHRS, CDR2 YFSETQ. V gave up 3 bases and J gave up 3 bases, with 15 bases separating them. TCRdb itself ran the multiplex PCR reads through MiXCR, one entry per CDR3 protein. The profile shows 150,000 to 250,000 distinct CDR3 sequences, about 32% of them singletons. Samples came from axillary lymph nodes draining the breast cancer. With regard to this clonotype: Its antigen is still unknown.

The sample comprised axillary lymph node tissue. This chain connects TRBV5-1 to TRBJ1-1, with D tentatively TRBD1 (5 bases). The source is a female donor with breast cancer. Some clones in this sample may be carry-over from other donors' samples. The CDR3 is CASSSEGFGYTEAFF. The CDR3 DNA follows: TGCGCCAGCAGCTCGGAGGGGTTTGGGTACACTGAAGCTTTCTTT.